Following are 27 T cell receptor beta chains from one sample sequenced in a study of a mutant IDH1 vaccine in newly diagnosed glioma. Time point in this sample: week 35, safety follow-up. Vaccine doses each comprised 300 ug of mutant IDH1 20-mer peptide, with topical imiquimod. Which antigens these TCRs recognize remains unknown. The data were produced by immunoSEQ multiplex PCR, yet TCRdb's version contains in-frame clones alone and is incomplete. The data show 60,000 to 75,000 clones, approximately 86% seen once. The sequencing here drew on PBMCs, taken from a glioma patient whose treatment included an IDH1 peptide vaccine. The receptors shown here come from a man aged 25 to 40 with glioma.

V usage is TRBV7-6 and J usage is TRBJ2-2; D is ambiguous. The CDR3 sequence is 14 residues long. Germline V gives CDR1 SGHVS, CDR2 FNYEAQ. With 3 bases removed from V and 4 bases from J, the gap between germline ends came to 9 bases. CDR3 DNA sequence: TGTGCCAGCAGCTTCGCACACTTCACCGGGGAGCTGTTTTTT. It yields the protein CASSFAHFTGELFF.

The genes are TRBV5-1 and TRBJ2-7; 9 nucleotides agree with TRBD2. The CDR3 is 14 amino acids. V was clipped by 5 bases and J by 6 bases; unmatched bases: 9. The germline V gene encodes CDR1 SGHRS and CDR2 YFSETQ. The CDR3 DNA reads as TGCGCCAGCAGGTCCGGGACTAGCAGCAGCGAGCAGTACTTC. This codes for CASRSGTSSSEQYF.

J is TRBJ2-1 and V is TRBV9, with TRBD2 identical over 12 bases. The CDR3 has 13 amino acids. V trimming: 4 bases; J trimming: 10 bases; junction bases outside the gene matches: 3. Germline V gene sequence: CDR1 SGDLS, CDR2 YYNGEE. The CDR3 is CASSLAGGREQFF. CDR3 DNA sequence: TGTGCCAGCAGCCTAGCGGGAGGGCGGGAGCAGTTCTTC.

As DNA, the CDR3 is TGTGCCAGCAGCCCCAATGTCGGCTCCTTCTATGGCTACACCTTC. It translates to CASSPNVGSFYGYTF. The gene calls are TRBV28 and TRBJ1-2; D not resolved. Trimming removed 6 bases from V and 4 bases from J, with 18 bases in between. Germline CDR1 reads MDHEN; CDR2 reads SYDVKM. There are 15 residues in the CDR3.

By frequency in the sample, this clone is large (0.1 to 1%). The DNA for the CDR3 is TGCGCCAGCGGCAGGGGAGGTACTGAAGCTTTCTTT. This translates into CASGRGGTEAFF. The chain links TRBV4-1 to TRBJ1-1; a possible D gene is TRBD1 (6 bases). V lost 8 bases and J 5 bases, leaving 12 bases between the germline ends. The V gene's germline CDR1 is MGHRA and CDR2 YSYEKL. This CDR3 has 12 amino acids.

The chain joins TRBV6-6 to TRBJ1-1; D is uncertain. V gave up 0 bases and J gave up 3 bases, with 5 bases separating them. CDR3 length equals 13 residues. Germline V gives CDR1 MNHNY, CDR2 SVGAGI (reference sequence). CDR3 region: CASSYSRDTEAFF. Written as DNA, the CDR3 is TGTGCCAGCAGTTACTCGAGAGACACTGAAGCTTTCTTT.

The J gene is TRBJ1-2, the V gene TRBV13; 8 nucleotides line up with TRBD1. The CDR3 is 18 amino acids. The V segment lost 5 bases and the J segment 2 bases; nucleotides outside the gene matches: 16. Germline V gene lookup returns CDR1 PRHDT and CDR2 FYEKMQ (reference sequence). CDR3 region: CASSLRQGLSVLNYGYTF. The CDR3, as DNA: TGTGCCAGCAGCCTAAGACAGGGGCTTTCAGTCCTAAACTATGGCTACACCTTC. The complete variable domain, with remaining parts taken from reference TRBV13 and TRBJ1-2, reads AAGVIQSPRHLIKEKRETATLKCYPIPRHDTVYWYQQGPGQDPQFLISFYEKMQSDKGSIPDRFSAQQFSDYHSELNMSSLELGDSALYFCASSLRQGLSVLNYGYTFGSGTRLTVV.

This clone occurred once. The chain joins TRBV7-2 to TRBJ2-2, with D possibly being TRBD1 (7 bases). The CDR3 loop spans 16 amino acids. Trimming pared 5 bases from V and 2 bases from J, leaving 15 bases between. The germline V gene encodes CDR1 SGHTA and CDR2 FQGNSA. This CDR3 is CASSLQQGTNTGELFF. The DNA for the CDR3 is TGTGCCAGCAGCCTTCAACAGGGGACTAACACCGGGGAGCTGTTTTTT.

This clone has only one observation. CDR3 amino acids: CASSLGGGSNQPQHF. CDR3 in DNA: TGTGCCAGCAGCTTAGGGGGGGGGAGCAATCAGCCCCAGCATTTT. This chain connects TRBV7-7 to TRBJ1-5; TRBD1 might be the D (5 bases). The V gene's germline CDR1 is SSHAT and CDR2 FNYEAQ (reference sequence). The CDR3 has 15 amino acids. Trimming took off 1 base at V and 1 base at J, with 8 bases between the two ends. The full variable domain, rest sourced from reference TRBV7-7 and TRBJ1-5, is GAGVSQSPRYKVTKRGQDVTLRCDPISSHATLYWYQQALGQGPEFLTYFNYEAQPDKSGLPSDRFSAERPEGSISTLTIQRTEQRDSAMYRCASSLGGGSNQPQHFGDGTRLSIL.

J is TRBJ2-1 and V is TRBV7-3, with a tentative D call TRBD2 (6 bases). Germline assignment: CDR1 SGHTA and CDR2 FQGTGA. CDR3 length equals 16 residues. With 5 bases removed from V and 0 bases from J, the gap between germline ends came to 14 bases. The CDR3 nucleotides read TGTGCCAGCAGCCCGCAAGGGAGGAACTCCTACAATGAGCAGTTCTTC. Translating gives CASSPQGRNSYNEQFF.

Written as DNA, the CDR3 is TGTGCCAGCAGTCGAGTAGGCGGCAGGGCTTCCTACGAGCAGTACTTC. This codes for CASSRVGGRASYEQYF. J is TRBJ2-7 and V is TRBV2, with D possibly TRBD1 on 5 matching bases. Germline V CDR1 and CDR2: SNHLY, FYNNEI. This CDR3 is 16 amino acids long. Trimming pared 5 bases from V and 1 base from J, leaving 18 bases between.

This chain uses TRBV5-1 with TRBJ1-3, with TRBD1 as a possible D gene (5 bases). The V and J ends lost 0 bases and 0 bases respectively, with 13 bases between them. Looked up from germline, CDR1 is SGHRS and CDR2 is YFSETQ. The CDR3 covers 17 residues. CDR3 sequence: CASSLAYTGNSGNTIYF. In DNA, the CDR3 is TGCGCCAGCAGCTTGGCCTACACAGGCAACTCTGGAAACACCATATATTTT.

The chain uses TRBV28 and TRBJ2-1; TRBD2 agrees at 16 bases. The CDR3 runs 15 residues. Trimming took 6 bases from V and 9 from J; bases not matched to a gene: 5. Germline loops: CDR1 MDHEN, CDR2 SYDVKM. The CDR3 nucleotides read TGTGCCAGCAGGCCCGGGACTAGCGGGAGGGGTGAGCAGTTCTTC. This codes for CASRPGTSGRGEQFF.

The rearrangement joins TRBV28 to TRBJ1-4; D call uncertain. Between the trimmed V and J ends, which lost 5 bases and 7 bases, there was a span of 11 bases. CDR3 size: 13 residues. CDR1 and CDR2 from the germline V gene are MDHEN and SYDVKM. As DNA, the CDR3 is TGTGCCAGCAGTCCCCCGACCGGTGAAAAACTGTTTTTT. Translation gives CASSPPTGEKLFF.

This sequence joins TRBV5-1 and TRBJ2-3; 9 bases fit TRBD1. Germline loops: CDR1 SGHRS, CDR2 YFSETQ. Losses at the gene ends were 5 bases for V and 3 bases for J; bases not matched to a gene: 13. The CDR3 runs to 17 residues. CDR3 amino acids: CASSLEPGTGLTDTQYF. The CDR3 nucleotides read TGCGCCAGCAGTTTAGAGCCCGGGACAGGGTTGACAGATACGCAGTATTTT.

This clone was seen only a few times. Other DNA sequences in this sample translate to the same CDR3. The chain carries TRBV11-2 and TRBJ2-7; the D is unclear. This CDR3 comprises 14 residues. Per the germline V gene, CDR1 is SGHAT and CDR2 is FQNNGV. Trimming removed 3 bases from V and 1 base from J, with 10 bases in between. This chain's CDR3 is CASSLGGPSYEQYF. CDR3 nucleotide sequence: TGTGCCAGCAGCTTGGGTGGCCCTTCCTACGAGCAGTACTTC.

This chain uses TRBV5-6 with TRBJ2-1, with D hard to call. V shed 0 bases and J shed 10 bases, with 8 bases lying between them. Germline V gene data show CDR1 as SGHDT and CDR2 as YYEEEE. The CDR3 totals 12 residues. The CDR3 region is CASSLGVTEQFF. The CDR3 nucleotides are TGTGCCAGCAGCTTGGGGGTTACCGAGCAGTTCTTC.

The rearrangement joins TRBV11-3 to TRBJ2-5; the match to TRBD2 covers 12 bases. This CDR3 comprises 16 residues. Germline assignment: CDR1 SGHNT and CDR2 YENEEA. V was pared by 9 bases and J by 4 bases, with 12 bases of the junction left unmatched. CDR3 sequence reads: CARTSGSRGGGETQYF. As DNA, the CDR3 is TGTGCCAGGACTAGCGGGAGTAGAGGCGGGGGAGAGACCCAGTACTTC.

The V call is TRBV6-4, the J call TRBJ1-5; D is possibly TRBD1 (6 bases). CDR1 and CDR2 (germline): MRHNA, SNTAGT. The CDR3 runs to 14 residues. Trimming removed 3 bases from V and 7 bases from J, with 13 bases in between. The CDR3 nucleotides read TGTGCCAGCAGTGAATTGGGGGGCGCCCAGCCCCAGCATTTT. Its translation: CASSELGGAQPQHF.

The chain joins TRBV28 to TRBJ2-1; no reliable D call. The CDR3 spans 15 residues. The germline CDR1 and CDR2 sequences are MDHEN and SYDVKM. V lost 4 bases and J lost 0, with 10 bases in between. The CDR3 DNA is TGTGCCAGCAGTTCTAGGTTCAACTCCTACAATGAGCAGTTCTTC. It translates to CASSSRFNSYNEQFF.

The CDR3: CASSLKEGPTLADTQYF. The CDR3 region has the DNA TGTGCCAGCAGCTTAAAAGAAGGGCCTACACTGGCAGATACGCAGTATTTT. The chain recombines TRBV7-9 with TRBJ2-3, with unresolved D. V lost 2 bases, J lost 4 bases, and 19 bases lay in between. This CDR3 is 17 amino acids long. Germline V CDR1 and CDR2: SEHNR, FQNEAQ (reference sequence).

V gene TRBV29-1 combines with J gene TRBJ2-3, with no clear D. CDR3 length equals 10 residues. Between the trimmed V and J ends, which lost 6 bases and 11 bases, there was a span of 12 bases. Looked up from germline, CDR1 is SQVTM and CDR2 is ANQGSEA. The CDR3: CSVLIEEQYF. In DNA form, the CDR3 reads TGCAGCGTCCTGATCGAGGAGCAGTATTTT.

J is TRBJ2-7 and V is TRBV28; 9 nucleotides line up with TRBD2. The CDR3 is 14 amino acids. Germline assignment: CDR1 MDHEN and CDR2 SYDVKM. V lost 6 bases to trimming and J lost 2 bases; unmatched junction nucleotides: 5. CDR3 nucleotide sequence: TGTGCCAGCAGGCCGACTAGCGGAACCTACGAGCAGTACTTC. Amino acid sequence: CASRPTSGTYEQYF.

The J gene is TRBJ1-2, the V gene TRBV19; 10 bases map to TRBD1. The V and J ends lost 6 bases and 3 bases, in that order; junction bases with no gene match: 4. This CDR3 spans 14 amino acids. Germline values: CDR1 LNHDA, CDR2 SQIVND (reference sequence). The CDR3 is CASSGQGVDYGYTF. The CDR3 coding sequence is TGTGCCAGTAGCGGACAGGGGGTGGACTATGGCTACACCTTC.

The gene calls are TRBV7-9 and TRBJ1-1; D is uncertain. The CDR3 is 13 amino acids. The V and J ends lost 2 bases and 1 base respectively, with 5 bases between them. Germline CDR1 SEHNR, CDR2 FQNEAQ (reference sequence). CDR3 coding DNA: TGTGCCAGCAGCTTAAGACAGAACACTGAAGCTTTCTTT. Translating it yields CASSLRQNTEAFF.

The chain has TRBV28 and TRBJ2-3; D not certain. Germline V lookup: CDR1 MDHEN, CDR2 SYDVKM. Deletions cut 2 bases from V and 3 bases from J, with 6 bases between. The CDR3 contains 13 residues. CDR3 coding DNA: TGTGCCAGCAGTTTAAGGTTAACAGATACGCAGTATTTT. This codes for CASSLRLTDTQYF.

V and J are TRBV7-2 and TRBJ1-1, with D possibly being TRBD1 (5 bases). Trimming shortened V by 3 bases and J by 2 bases, and 13 bases separated the two germline ends. Germline-derived CDR1 and CDR2 are SGHTA and FQGNSA. The CDR3 length is 15 residues. The CDR3 DNA reads as TGTGCCAGCAGCTTGGGGTGGGGGATAAACACTGAAGCTTTCTTT. Its protein is CASSLGWGINTEAFF.